These 31 T cell receptor beta chains originate from one sample sequenced in a study of blood T cell repertoires in COVID-19. The data were produced by immunoSEQ multiplex PCR, yet TCRdb's version contains in-frame clones alone and is incomplete. Of 350,000 to 450,000 clones in the sample, 70% to 90% were seen once. The sample comprised PBMCs or T cells enriched from blood (not recorded which). The receptors come from a woman aged 18 to 35 who had been exposed to COVID-19.

The chain has TRBV27 and TRBJ1-5, with a weak D call TRBD1 (6 bases). CDR3 length: 15 amino acids. Trimming took off 6 bases at V and 4 bases at J, with 16 bases between the two ends. Germline-derived CDR1 and CDR2 are MNHEY and SMNVEV (reference sequence). The CDR3: CASSRKTGFNQPQHF. The CDR3 DNA is TGTGCCAGCAGCCGCAAGACAGGTTTTAATCAGCCCCAGCATTTT.

This chain uses TRBV5-1 with TRBJ1-1, with TRBD1 matching 7 bases. CDR1 and CDR2 (germline): SGHRS, YFSETQ. The CDR3 has 12 amino acids. V dropped 4 bases and J dropped 12; count of bases not matched to a gene: 9. CDR3 sequence (DNA): TGCGCCAGCAGCCGGGACAGCATCGCACCTTTCTTT. Protein: CASSRDSIAPFF.

CDR3 loop: CASSQVPGDGGELFF. The DNA of the CDR3 is TGTGCCAGCAGCCAAGTACCAGGGGACGGCGGGGAGCTGTTTTTT. The chain uses TRBV3-1 (or the pseudogene TRBV3-2) and TRBJ2-2; D may be TRBD1 (6 bases). This CDR3 contains 15 residues. V was pared by 1 base and J by 7 bases, with 13 bases between. Germline values: CDR1 LGHDT, CDR2 YNNKEL (reference sequence).

The gene calls are TRBV12-3 or TRBV12-4 and TRBJ2-5; D is ambiguous. The CDR3 is 13 amino acids. The V and J ends lost 6 bases and 7 bases respectively, with 15 bases between them. CDR3 loop: CASSSNRRWTQYF. The CDR3 DNA is TGTGCCAGCAGCTCAAACAGAAGATGGACCCAGTACTTC.

The chain recombines TRBV3-1 (or the pseudogene TRBV3-2) with TRBJ2-2; possibly TRBD2 for D (7 bases). The CDR3 contains 16 residues. Trimming stripped 2 bases from V and 5 bases from J, with 15 bases between. The germline CDR1 and CDR2 sequences are LGHDT and YNNKEL (reference sequence). CDR3 in DNA: TGTGCCAGCAGCCAATTGGTGGGAGGGGGAACCGGGGAGCTGTTTTTT. Translating it yields CASSQLVGGGTGELFF.

This chain links TRBV27 with TRBJ1-1; unclear D gene. In germline, CDR1 is MNHEY, CDR2 SMNVEV (reference sequence). This CDR3 is built from 15 residues. V gave up 9 bases and J gave up 0 bases, with 17 bases separating them. The CDR3 sequence: CASSPAVAMNTEAFF. CDR3 DNA sequence: TGTGCCAGTTCCCCCGCAGTAGCAATGAACACTGAAGCTTTCTTT.

This sequence joins TRBV18 and TRBJ2-2; D unclear. The germline V gene has CDR1 KGHSH and CDR2 LQKENI. This CDR3 region has 16 residues. V shed 4 bases and J shed 2 bases, with 14 bases lying between them. The CDR3 reads CASSLSPPLNTGELFF. For the CDR3, the DNA is TGTGCCAGCTCACTATCCCCCCCTTTAAACACCGGGGAGCTGTTTTTT.

In DNA, the CDR3 is TGTGCCAGCAGCCAAGACTATTCCGGGAGGGCCTTTAACCGTGAGCAGTTCTTC. It specifies CASSQDYSGRAFNREQFF. The chain has TRBV3-1 (or the pseudogene TRBV3-2) and TRBJ2-1; TRBD2 aligns across 8 bases. J gave up 9 bases and V 0 bases, and 16 bases lay outside the gene matches. Per the germline V gene, CDR1 is LGHDT and CDR2 is YNNKEL (reference sequence). There are 18 residues in the CDR3.

The chain links TRBV28 to TRBJ1-3, with D unresolved. Per germline, CDR1 MDHEN and CDR2 SYDVKM. CDR3 size: 16 residues. The V gene lost 7 bases and the J gene lost 4 bases, with 20 bases spanning the gap. CDR3 region: CASKTRPAERGNTIYF. CDR3 DNA: TGTGCCAGCAAGACAAGGCCGGCAGAAAGGGGAAACACCATATATTTT.

In its sample, this clone was seen once. The gene calls are TRBV6-5 and TRBJ1-6; D not resolved. V was pared by 5 bases and J by 3 bases, with 11 bases between. Germline values: CDR1 MNHEY, CDR2 SVGAGI. This CDR3 region has 15 residues. The DNA for the CDR3 is TGTGCCAGCAGTCCCGCCCAGTACTATAATTCACCCCTCCACTTT. Amino acids: CASSPAQYYNSPLHF.

The rearrangement joins TRBV30 to TRBJ2-2; D gene ambiguous. Trimming cost V 3 bases and J 7 bases, with 6 bases left between them. CDR3 length: 11 amino acids. In germline, CDR1 is GTSNPN, CDR2 SVGIG (reference sequence). CDR3 protein: CAWSPLGELFF. CDR3 bases: TGTGCCTGGAGCCCCCTCGGGGAGCTGTTTTTT.

Only one count was recorded for this clone. The genes are TRBV11-1 and TRBJ2-4; no clear D gene. V was shortened by 3 bases and J by 8 bases, with 11 bases between the two germline ends. There are 13 residues in the CDR3. Germline V gene sequence: CDR1 SGHAT, CDR2 FQDESV (reference sequence). The CDR3 loop reads CASSFYSSDIQYF. CDR3 coding DNA: TGTGCCAGCAGCTTTTACAGTTCAGACATTCAGTACTTC.

The chain uses TRBV6-2 or TRBV6-3 and TRBJ2-2; TRBD2 is a possible D gene (6 bases). The CDR3 extends over 15 amino acids. Trimming shortened V by 2 bases and J by 5 bases, and 12 bases separated the two germline ends. CDR1 and CDR2 (germline): MNHEY, SVGEGT. The CDR3 nucleotides are TGTGCCAGCAGTTACGTCGGACTAATAACCGGGGAGCTGTTTTTT. This encodes CASSYVGLITGELFF.

The chain has TRBV7-9 and TRBJ1-1; the D gene is possibly TRBD1 (5 bases). The V gene's germline CDR1 is SEHNR and CDR2 FQNEAQ (reference sequence). The CDR3 runs 14 residues. The V and J ends lost 1 base and 11 bases respectively, with 17 bases between them. The DNA for the CDR3 is TGTGCCAGCAGCTTAGGGACAAGACAAGGGAGGGCTTTCTTT. This translates into CASSLGTRQGRAFF.

CDR3 sequence: CAILRGYEQYF. The CDR3 DNA follows: TGTGCCATCCTAAGGGGTTACGAGCAGTACTTC. The gene calls are TRBV25-1 and TRBJ2-7; perhaps TRBD1 as D (5 bases). CDR3 length: 11 residues. Germline V CDR1 and CDR2: MGHDK, SYGVNS. The V end lost 10 bases, the J end lost 4 bases, and 11 bases lay between the germline ends.

V usage is TRBV7-9 and J usage is TRBJ1-2, with D possibly matching TRBD1 (5 bases). V lost 1 base, J lost 3 bases, and 9 bases lay in between. The CDR3 runs 14 residues. Germline CDR1 reads SEHNR; CDR2 reads FQNEAQ (reference sequence). The CDR3 coding sequence is TGTGCCAGCAGCTTAGGCGGGGGGGACTATGGCTACACCTTC. Protein sequence: CASSLGGGDYGYTF. Drawing the rest from reference TRBV7-9 and TRBJ1-2, the complete variable domain is DTGVSQNPRHKITKRGQNVTFRCDPISEHNRLYWYRQTLGQGPEFLTYFQNEAQLEKSRLLSDRFSAERPKGSFSTLEIQRTEQGDSAMYLCASSLGGGDYGYTFGSGTRLTVV.

V gene TRBV7-2 combines with J gene TRBJ1-2; possible D gene TRBD1, 6 bases. Trimming cost V 3 bases and J 5 bases, with 16 bases left between them. CDR1 and CDR2 from the germline V gene are SGHTA and FQGNSA. CDR3 size: 15 residues. CDR3: CASSFPPGRGYGYTF. CDR3 DNA: TGTGCCAGCAGCTTTCCTCCGGGCAGGGGATATGGCTACACCTTC.

This clone turned up a few times. This chain uses TRBV3-1 (or the pseudogene TRBV3-2) with TRBJ2-2, with D possibly TRBD1 on 6 matching bases. The germline V and J ends were trimmed by 2 bases and 4 bases, with 14 bases remaining between them. The CDR3 has 16 residues. In germline, CDR1 is LGHDT, CDR2 YNNKEL (reference sequence). CDR3 nucleotide sequence: TGTGCCAGCAGCCAAATCTCAGGGGTGGGCACCGGGGAGCTGTTTTTT. Its translation: CASSQISGVGTGELFF.

This clone was observed a handful of times. The CDR3 protein is CASSHGLLEREQYF. The DNA of the CDR3 is TGTGCCAGCAGTCACGGACTACTAGAACGCGAGCAGTACTTC. The chain has TRBV27 and TRBJ2-7; D is perhaps TRBD2 (6 bases). Germline V gene lookup returns CDR1 MNHEY and CDR2 SMNVEV (reference sequence). Between the trimmed V and J ends, which lost 5 bases and 6 bases, there was a span of 17 bases. The CDR3 is 14 amino acids.

The V gene is TRBV2, the J gene TRBJ2-7; TRBD2 agrees at 8 bases. This CDR3 comprises 15 residues. V lost 8 bases and J lost 5; bases outside the gene matches: 14. CDR1 is SNHLY and CDR2 is FYNNEI in the germline V gene. The CDR3 reads CASVPTSGRFHEQYF. The CDR3 DNA reads TGTGCCAGCGTCCCTACGAGCGGGAGATTCCACGAGCAGTACTTC.

This sequence joins TRBV6-1 and TRBJ2-7, with no clear D. The V end lost 3 bases, the J end lost 1 base, and 10 bases lay between the germline ends. Germline V gene data show CDR1 as MNHNS and CDR2 as SASEGT. The CDR3 is 14 amino acids. CDR3 coding DNA: TGTGCCAGCAGTGATCTCCGCAGTTCCTACGAGCAGTACTTC. Its protein product is CASSDLRSSYEQYF.

This rearrangement joins TRBV6-5 to TRBJ1-6, with D perhaps TRBD1 (5 bases). Between the trimmed V and J ends, which lost 2 bases and 7 bases, there was a span of 12 bases. The CDR3 is 15 amino acids. Germline values: CDR1 MNHEY, CDR2 SVGAGI. The CDR3 nucleotides read TGTGCCAGCAGTTACGAGGGACTGGGAAATTCACCCCTCCACTTT. It translates to CASSYEGLGNSPLHF.

The rearrangement links TRBV28 to TRBJ1-3; no clear D. V was shortened by 2 bases and J by 0 bases, with 8 bases between the two germline ends. In germline, CDR1 is MDHEN, CDR2 SYDVKM. This CDR3 has 15 amino acids. This CDR3 reads CASSLALSSGNTIYF. DNA of the CDR3: TGTGCCAGCAGTTTAGCACTGAGCTCTGGAAACACCATATATTTT.

This clone was recorded once. V usage is TRBV5-1 and J usage is TRBJ2-7, with TRBD2 matching 8 bases. The CDR3 consists of 14 residues. The V gene's germline CDR1 is SGHRS and CDR2 YFSETQ. V shed 6 bases, J shed 2 bases, and the junction held 7 bases outside the gene matches. Here the CDR3 reads CASTITSGAYEQYF. In DNA form, the CDR3 reads TGCGCCAGCACCATAACTAGCGGAGCCTACGAGCAGTACTTC.

The chain carries TRBV9 and TRBJ2-5; 8 nucleotides match TRBD2. Germline V gene data show CDR1 as SGDLS and CDR2 as YYNGEE. V shed 0 bases, J shed 5 bases, and the junction held 6 bases outside the gene matches. The CDR3 covers 15 residues. The CDR3 sequence is CASSVAAGGWETQYF. In DNA form, the CDR3 reads TGTGCCAGCAGCGTAGCCGCGGGGGGCTGGGAGACCCAGTACTTC.

V usage is TRBV10-1 and J usage is TRBJ2-3; D is uncertain. CDR1 and CDR2 from the germline V gene are WNHNN and SYGVQD (reference sequence). This CDR3 is 15 amino acids long. Trimming took 0 bases from V and 2 from J, leaving 9 bases between them. The CDR3 region is CASSESSLLTDTQYF. In nucleotides, the CDR3 is TGCGCCAGCAGTGAGTCTTCGCTACTCACAGATACGCAGTATTTT.

The gene calls are TRBV18 and TRBJ1-4; D remains unclear. The V gene lost 2 bases and the J gene lost 8 bases, with 18 bases spanning the gap. Germline lookup yields CDR1 KGHSH and CDR2 LQKENI. The CDR3 length is 16 residues. CDR3 sequence reads: CASSPVHQPRLEKLFF. DNA for the CDR3: TGTGCCAGCTCACCAGTTCATCAGCCCCGACTCGAAAAACTGTTTTTT.

This chain links TRBV10-3 with TRBJ2-5; no definite D call. Per germline, CDR1 ENHRY and CDR2 SYGVKD. Trimming left V 0 bases short and J 4 bases short, with 6 bases between. The CDR3 contains 13 residues. Written as DNA, the CDR3 is TGTGCCATCAGTGAGTCTGTTAGAGAGACCCAGTACTTC. It is translated as CAISESVRETQYF.

The V gene is TRBV5-1, the J gene TRBJ2-7; a weak D match, TRBD1 (7 bases). Germline lookup yields CDR1 SGHRS and CDR2 YFSETQ. The CDR3 covers 16 residues. The V end lost 4 bases, the J end lost 3 bases, and 20 bases lay between the germline ends. As DNA, the CDR3 is TGCGCCAGCAGCGCATCATCCGGGACAGCGGGCTACGAGCAGTACTTC. As protein: CASSASSGTAGYEQYF.

The chain is built from TRBV7-2 and TRBJ1-6; 9 positions match TRBD1. CDR3 length: 14 amino acids. V shed 5 bases and J 7 bases; nucleotides not matched to a gene: 3. The germline V gene has CDR1 SGHTA and CDR2 FQGNSA. The CDR3 DNA is TGTGCCAGCAGCCCCGACAGGGGGAATTCACCCCTCCACTTT. Translated: CASSPDRGNSPLHF.

The V and J genes are TRBV9 and TRBJ1-4; D might be TRBD1 (5 bases). Per germline, CDR1 SGDLS and CDR2 YYNGEE. This CDR3 region has 15 residues. Trimming took off 6 bases at V and 4 bases at J, with 16 bases between the two ends. This CDR3 is CASTKREGVNEKLFF. DNA of the CDR3: TGTGCCAGCACCAAGCGGGAAGGGGTTAATGAAAAACTGTTTTTT. The variable domain in full, completed from reference TRBV9 and TRBJ1-4, reads DSGVTQTPKHLITATGQRVTLRCSPRSGDLSVYWYQQSLDQGLQFLIQYYNGEERAKGNILERFSAQQFPDLHSELNLSSLELGDSALYFCASTKREGVNEKLFFGSGTQLSVL.